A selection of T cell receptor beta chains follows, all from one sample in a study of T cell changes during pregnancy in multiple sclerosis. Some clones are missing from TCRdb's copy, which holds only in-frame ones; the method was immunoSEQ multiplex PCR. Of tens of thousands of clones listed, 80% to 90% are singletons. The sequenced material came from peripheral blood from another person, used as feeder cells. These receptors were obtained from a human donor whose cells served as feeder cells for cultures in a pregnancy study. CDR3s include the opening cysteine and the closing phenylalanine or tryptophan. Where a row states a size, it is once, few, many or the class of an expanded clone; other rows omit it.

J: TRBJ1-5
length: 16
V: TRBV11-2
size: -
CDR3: CASSLGGGYSNQPQHF

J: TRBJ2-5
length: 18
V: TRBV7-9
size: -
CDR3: CASSSWGTTSIVQETQYF

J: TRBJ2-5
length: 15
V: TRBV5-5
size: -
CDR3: CASSFPTGGQETQYF

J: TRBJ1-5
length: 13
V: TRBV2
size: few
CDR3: CASQGEGNQPQHF

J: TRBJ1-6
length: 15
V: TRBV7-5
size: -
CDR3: CARSLAALGYSPLHF

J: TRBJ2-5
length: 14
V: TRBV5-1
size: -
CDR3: CASSLAQASETQYF

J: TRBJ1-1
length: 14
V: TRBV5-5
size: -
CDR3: CASSLDWVSLEAFF

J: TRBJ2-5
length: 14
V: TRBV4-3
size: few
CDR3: CASSQDSGRETQYF

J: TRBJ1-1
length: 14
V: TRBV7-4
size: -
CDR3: CASSFRDQDTEAFF

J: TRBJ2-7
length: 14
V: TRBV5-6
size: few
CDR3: CASSASRLRAEQYF

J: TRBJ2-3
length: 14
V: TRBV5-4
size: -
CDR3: CASRLAGSTDTQYF

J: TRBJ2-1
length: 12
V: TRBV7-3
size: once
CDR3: CASSLRGNEQFF

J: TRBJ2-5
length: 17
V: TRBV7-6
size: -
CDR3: CASSQGLAGEYQETQYF

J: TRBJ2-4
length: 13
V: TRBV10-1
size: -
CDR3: CASSASTGNIQYF

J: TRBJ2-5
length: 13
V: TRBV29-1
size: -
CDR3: CSVLRGYQETQYF

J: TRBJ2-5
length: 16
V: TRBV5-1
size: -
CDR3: CASSFLTLAGKETQYF

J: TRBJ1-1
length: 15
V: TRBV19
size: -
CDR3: CASSPSTGTGIEAFF

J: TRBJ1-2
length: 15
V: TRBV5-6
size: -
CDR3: CASSLFDRGGYGYTF

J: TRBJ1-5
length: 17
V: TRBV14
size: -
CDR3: CASSQRDRGDSNQPQHF

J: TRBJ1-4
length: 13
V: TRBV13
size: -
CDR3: CASTRGEGEKLFF

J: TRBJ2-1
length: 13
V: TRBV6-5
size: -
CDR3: CASTLGPWYEQFF

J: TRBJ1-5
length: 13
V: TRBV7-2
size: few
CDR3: CASSVTIEQPQHF

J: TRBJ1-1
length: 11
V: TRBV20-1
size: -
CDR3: CSARKSTEAFF

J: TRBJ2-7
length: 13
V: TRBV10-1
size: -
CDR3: CASSESGGGEQYF

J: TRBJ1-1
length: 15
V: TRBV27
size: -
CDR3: CASSRWDLLNTEAFF

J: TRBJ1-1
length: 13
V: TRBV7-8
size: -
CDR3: CASSLMVGTEAFF

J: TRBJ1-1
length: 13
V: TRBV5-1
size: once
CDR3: CASSTGEWGEAFF

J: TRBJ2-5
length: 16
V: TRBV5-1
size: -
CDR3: CASSRGQGGYQETQYF

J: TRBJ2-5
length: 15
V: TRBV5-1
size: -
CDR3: CASSGGAGNQETQYF

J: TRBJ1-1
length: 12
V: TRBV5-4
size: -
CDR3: CASSFLGGLAFF